The 3 T cell receptor beta chains in this list originate from one sample, sequenced in a study of graft-versus-host responses after intestinal transplantation. Their recognized antigens are unknown. The assay was immunoSEQ multiplex PCR, and TCRdb's table has in-frame clones only and misses some. The sample includes about 84,000 clones, around 90% of them seen just once. The sample was unstimulated CD4+ T cells sorted from spleen or lymph node cells, taken before transplant. Source of these receptors: a human donor who was the organ donor for an intestinal transplant.

This chain connects TRBV5-4 to TRBJ2-5; 7 bases fit TRBD1. This CDR3 has 15 amino acids. Germline CDR1 and CDR2: SGHNT and YYREEE (reference sequence). With 0 bases clipped from V and 2 bases from J, the junction kept 4 bases outside the gene matches. CDR3 nucleotide sequence: TGTGCCAGCAGCTTGGAGGGGGCAAAGCAAGAGACCCAGTACTTC. It is translated as CASSLEGAKQETQYF. Using reference TRBV5-4 and TRBJ2-5 for the parts outside the CDR3, the full variable domain is ETGVTQSPTHLIKTRGQQVTLRCSSQSGHNTVSWYQQALGQGPQFIFQYYREEENGRGNFPPRFSGLQFPNYSSELNVNALELDDSALYLCASSLEGAKQETQYFGPGTRLLVL.

This chain connects TRBV7-3 to TRBJ2-7, with 7 bases lining up with TRBD2. The CDR3 has 15 residues. V trimming: 5 bases; J trimming: 0 bases; junction bases outside the gene matches: 7. Germline CDR1 reads SGHTA; CDR2 reads FQGTGA. CDR3 sequence: CASSLGLGSSYEQYF. Written as DNA, the CDR3 is TGTGCCAGCAGCCTAGGACTAGGAAGCTCCTACGAGCAGTACTTC. The full variable domain, rest sourced from reference TRBV7-3 and TRBJ2-7, is GAGVSQTPSNKVTEKGKYVELRCDPISGHTALYWYRQSLGQGPEFLIYFQGTGAADDSGLPNDRFFAVRPEGSVSTLKIQRTERGDSAVYLCASSLGLGSSYEQYFGPGTRLTVT.

V gene TRBV7-9 combines with J gene TRBJ1-3; 8 bases map to TRBD1. This CDR3 has 19 amino acids. The V gene end was trimmed by 5 bases and the J gene end by 1 base; junction bases not matched to a gene: 16. Germline lookup yields CDR1 SEHNR and CDR2 FQNEAQ (reference sequence). The DNA for the CDR3 is TGTGCCAGCAGCCCATGGGCAATCAGGGGGCCTCTTTCTGGAAACACCATATATTTT. Translating gives CASSPWAIRGPLSGNTIYF. The complete variable domain, with remaining parts taken from reference TRBV7-9 and TRBJ1-3, reads DTGVSQNPRHKITKRGQNVTFRCDPISEHNRLYWYRQTLGQGPEFLTYFQNEAQLEKSRLLSDRFSAERPKGSFSTLEIQRTEQGDSAMYLCASSPWAIRGPLSGNTIYFGEGSWLTVV.